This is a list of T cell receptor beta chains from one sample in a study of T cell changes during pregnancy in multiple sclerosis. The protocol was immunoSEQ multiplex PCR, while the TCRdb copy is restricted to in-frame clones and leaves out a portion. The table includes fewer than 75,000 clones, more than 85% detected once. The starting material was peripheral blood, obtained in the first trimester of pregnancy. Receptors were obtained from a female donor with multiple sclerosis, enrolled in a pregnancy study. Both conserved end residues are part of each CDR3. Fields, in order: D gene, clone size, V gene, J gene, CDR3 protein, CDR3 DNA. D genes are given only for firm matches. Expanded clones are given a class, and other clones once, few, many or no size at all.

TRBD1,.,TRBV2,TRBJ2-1,CASKHGDSHNEQFF,TGTGCCAGCAAGCACGGGGACAGTCACAATGAGCAGTTCTTC
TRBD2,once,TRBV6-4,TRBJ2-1,CASSERGGSYNEQFF,TGTGCCAGCAGTGAGCGGGGGGGCTCCTACAATGAGCAGTTCTTC
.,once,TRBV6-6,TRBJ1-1,CASSYNGGGKNTEAFF,TGTGCCAGCAGTTACAATGGGGGGGGGAAGAACACTGAAGCTTTCTTT
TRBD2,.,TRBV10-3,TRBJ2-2,CAISDWRTSGGELFF,TGTGCCATCAGTGATTGGAGGACTAGCGGCGGGGAGCTGTTTTTT
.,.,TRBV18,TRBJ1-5,CASSQGKEAQHF,TGTGCCAGCTCCCAGGGGAAGGAGGCCCAGCATTTT
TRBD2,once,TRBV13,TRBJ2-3,CASSLSGRVPDTQYF,TGTGCCAGCAGCCTGTCCGGGAGGGTCCCCGATACGCAGTATTTT
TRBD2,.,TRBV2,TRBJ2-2,CASRAGEARTGELFF,TGTGCCAGCAGGGCGGGAGAGGCGAGAACCGGGGAGCTGTTTTTT
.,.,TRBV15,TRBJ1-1,CATSRERSTEAFF,TGTGCCACCAGCAGAGAACGGAGCACTGAAGCTTTCTTT
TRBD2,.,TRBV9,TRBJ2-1,CASSVASGGLADYNEQFF,TGTGCCAGCAGCGTAGCTTCGGGGGGACTAGCGGACTACAATGAGCAGTTCTTC
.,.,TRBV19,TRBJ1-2,CASSGTIPGYTF,TGTGCCAGTAGTGGGACTATCCCGGGCTACACCTTC
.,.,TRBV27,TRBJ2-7,CASSEGGIGYEQYF,TGTGCCAGCAGTGAGGGCGGGATAGGTTACGAGCAGTACTTC
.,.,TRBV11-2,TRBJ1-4,CASSSGTGSDEKLFF,TGTGCCAGCAGCTCCGGGACTGGGAGTGATGAAAAACTGTTTTTT
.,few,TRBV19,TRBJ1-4,CASGRRGSNEKLFF,TGTGCCAGTGGACGCAGGGGATCTAATGAAAAACTGTTTTTT